The clone carrying this T cell receptor (beta chain) was recorded at least ten times. As yet, its antigen is unknown. TCRdb recomputed calls from the reads with MiXCR, one row per CDR3 protein. The profile shows approximately 910,000 distinct CDR3 sequences, 30% to 40% of them singletons. Germline-derived CDR1 and CDR2 are MNHEY and SVGAGI. The germline V and J ends were trimmed by 7 bases and 10 bases, with 11 bases remaining between them. CDR3 size: 11 residues. The sample originates from a study of T cell repertoires in cytomegalovirus infection. Study details: Used in the study were CMV epitopes, some recently identified and HLA-C-restricted, others well-studied and HLA-B-restricted. Public TCR beta signature analysis indicated the presence of both CMV infection and matching HLA type.

Study-level findings and limits: Identification of carriers of CMV plus the relevant HLA was achieved through cumulative public TCR beta family frequency. The response measured ex vivo was dominated by TCR beta clonotypes (HLA-C-restricted and CMV-specific).

J is TRBJ2-1 and V is TRBV6-5; D possibly matches TRBD1 or TRBD2 (5 bases each). The clonotype was recovered from a human donor in good health (CMV status not recorded). Some clones in this sample may be carry-over from other donors' samples. The sequenced sample was cultured CD8+ T cells from PBMCs, obtained from culture after CMV antigen stimulation. The CDR3 DNA follows: TGTGCCAGCACCTCCGGGGACGAGCAGTTCTTC. Translated, it gives CASTSGDEQFF.